Listed below are T cell receptor beta chains from one sample, sequenced in a study of shared clonotypes between healthy human individuals. Using immunoSEQ multiplex PCR, the repertoire was profiled, and TCRdb retains in-frame clones only, with some absent. Of 550,000 to 750,000 clones listed, around 95% are singletons. Sequencing input: naive CD8+ T cells sorted from blood. All receptors come from a woman in her twenties or thirties in good health. Both conserved end residues are part of each CDR3. D genes are given only for firm matches. The size of a clone is reported for some rows only, either as once, few or many, or as a class for expanded clones.

NA TRBJ2-1 TRBV7-3 NA TGTGCCAGCAGCCCGGAGGGCCGCTACTCCAATGAGCAGTTCTTC CASSPEGRYSNEQFF
NA TRBJ1-2 TRBV27 TRBD1 TGTGCCAGCAGTCCGACAGGGGCCAATGGCTACACCTTC CASSPTGANGYTF
NA TRBJ2-3 TRBV27 TRBD1 TGTGCCAGCAGCACCGGCGGCGGGACAGGGACAGATACGCAGTATTTT CASSTGGGTGTDTQYF
NA TRBJ2-1 TRBV7-9 TRBD1 TGTGCCAGCAGCAAAGAAGGGACAGGGGAGAGGAATGAGCAGTTCTTC CASSKEGTGERNEQFF
NA TRBJ2-1 TRBV4-2 NA TGTGCCAGCAGCCAAGTTTTAGGATCGACCAATGAGCAGTTCTTC CASSQVLGSTNEQFF
NA TRBJ2-7 TRBV23-1 NA TGCGCCAGCAGTCAACCCCATTTGGGAGGATCCTACGAGCAGTACTTC CASSQPHLGGSYEQYF
NA TRBJ1-1 TRBV13 TRBD1 TGTGCCAGCAGCGATCTGACAGGGAGAGGCACTGAAGCTTTCTTT CASSDLTGRGTEAFF
NA TRBJ2-7 TRBV27 TRBD2 TGTGCCAGCAGTTCGGGACTAGCGGGCTACGAGCAGTACTTC CASSSGLAGYEQYF
NA TRBJ1-3 TRBV11-2 NA TGTGCCAGCAAGGGGTTACTGGTAAACACCATATATTTT CASKGLLVNTIYF
NA TRBJ1-2 TRBV4-1 TRBD1 TGCGCCAGCAGCCAGAGCCATACCGGGACAGGGCTCGGCTACACCTTC CASSQSHTGTGLGYTF
NA TRBJ1-5 TRBV9 NA TGTGCCAGCAGCGTCGGAGGGGGAGGCAATCAGCCCCAGCATTTT CASSVGGGGNQPQHF
NA TRBJ2-7 TRBV7-9 NA TGTGCCAGCAGCTACGGTCCTTTCAGCGACGAGCAGTACTTC CASSYGPFSDEQYF
NA TRBJ2-1 TRBV27 TRBD2 TGTGCCAGCAACCAAGCGGGAGGTTGGAATGAGCAGTTCTTC CASNQAGGWNEQFF
NA TRBJ1-1 TRBV9 NA TGTGCCAGCAGCCCGGGGGAAACTGAAGCTTTCTTT CASSPGETEAFF
NA TRBJ2-2 TRBV5-1 TRBD2 TGCGCCAGCAGCTGGACTAGCCCGGACACCGGGGAGCTGTTTTTT CASSWTSPDTGELFF
NA TRBJ2-5 TRBV5-1 NA TGCGCCAGCAGCACCTCAGGGCCATGGGGAGAGACCCAGTACTTC CASSTSGPWGETQYF
NA TRBJ1-2 TRBV25-1 NA TGTGCCAGCAGTGATATAGGGTTTCGCTATGGCTACACCTTC CASSDIGFRYGYTF
NA TRBJ1-2 TRBV29-1 NA TGCAGCGTCAGGGAGGACCGCGGCTACACCTTC CSVREDRGYTF
few TRBJ1-1 TRBV14 NA TGTGCCAGCAGCGTAGGTGCTGAAGCTTTCTTT CASSVGAEAFF
NA TRBJ1-1 TRBV27 NA TGTGCCAGCAGCCCGTCCGCCGGGGAACTGGACACTGAAGCTTTCTTT CASSPSAGELDTEAFF
NA TRBJ2-7 TRBV13 TRBD2 TGTGCCAGCAGCTTACCCGGGAGGTTATACGAGCAGTACTTC CASSLPGRLYEQYF
NA TRBJ2-5 TRBV6-5 TRBD1 TGTGCCAGCAGTTACTCGGGCCAGGGGGTCCAAGAGACCCAGTACTTC CASSYSGQGVQETQYF
NA TRBJ1-5 TRBV28 TRBD1 TGTGCCAGCAGACGTATGACAGGGAATCAGCCCCAGCATTTT CASRRMTGNQPQHF
NA TRBJ2-3 TRBV28 NA TGTGCCAGCAGTTTAACAGCGGCACACACAGATACGCAGTATTTT CASSLTAAHTDTQYF
NA TRBJ2-5 TRBV25-1 TRBD2 TGTGCCAGCAGTAGGGGACTAGCGGGCCAAGAGACCCAGTACTTC CASSRGLAGQETQYF
NA TRBJ1-5 TRBV5-8 TRBD1 TGTGCCAGCAGCCGGGACAGTAGCAATCAGCCCCAGCATTTT CASSRDSSNQPQHF
NA TRBJ2-7 TRBV7-9 NA TGTGCCAGCAGCTCGACTAGAGACCACGAGCAGTACTTC CASSSTRDHEQYF
NA TRBJ1-5 TRBV29-1 NA TGCAGCGTTGAAGGAGAGGGGACCAATCAGCCCCAGCATTTT CSVEGEGTNQPQHF
NA TRBJ2-7 TRBV28 TRBD2 TGTGCCAGCAGTTTTGGGGGGACTAGCGCGTCCTACGAGCAGTACTTC CASSFGGTSASYEQYF
NA TRBJ1-4 TRBV27 TRBD1 TGTGCCAGCAGTTTATCGGGGGGACAGGGAGGGACTAATGAAAAACTGTTTTTT CASSLSGGQGGTNEKLFF
NA TRBJ2-3 TRBV7-8 TRBD2 TGTGCCAGCAGCTTAGGGGAGGGAGAGCAGTATTTT CASSLGEGEQYF
NA TRBJ1-3 TRBV16 NA TGTGCCAGCAGCCGGGACTACTCTGGAAACACCATATATTTT CASSRDYSGNTIYF
NA TRBJ2-6 TRBV11-2 NA TGTGCCAGCAGCTTAGTCGGCTCTGGGGCCAACGTCCTGACTTTC CASSLVGSGANVLTF
NA TRBJ2-1 TRBV19 NA TGTGCCAGTAGTGGTAATGAGCAGTTCTTC CASSGNEQFF
NA TRBJ1-3 TRBV6-6 TRBD1 TGTGCCAGCAGCCAAGATCAGGGGGCGCCCGGAAACACCATATATTTT CASSQDQGAPGNTIYF
NA TRBJ2-3 TRBV19 TRBD2 TGTGCCAGTAGACTAGCGGGAGCAGATACGCAGTATTTT CASRLAGADTQYF
NA TRBJ2-1 TRBV5-4 NA TGTGCCAGCAGCTTCGACTTGTACAATGAGCAGTTCTTC CASSFDLYNEQFF
NA TRBJ1-5 TRBV28 TRBD1 TGTGCCAGCAGGGAGACAGGGAGCAATCAGCCCCAGCATTTT CASRETGSNQPQHF
NA TRBJ2-1 TRBV4-1 NA TGCGCCAGCAGCCCCGTCGGGGCCAGAGCCTACAATGAGCAGTTCTTC CASSPVGARAYNEQFF
once TRBJ2-7 TRBV5-1 NA TGCGCCAGCAGCTTGGGACAGAGCTACGAGCAGTACTTC CASSLGQSYEQYF
NA TRBJ2-7 TRBV18 TRBD2 TGTGCCAGCGTACCGACTAGCAACTACGAGCAGTACTTC CASVPTSNYEQYF
NA TRBJ1-5 TRBV15 TRBD1 TGTGCCACCAGCAGAGGGGTCGGACAGGGGGGAAAAGATCAGCCCCAGCATTTT CATSRGVGQGGKDQPQHF
NA TRBJ2-1 TRBV7-3 TRBD2 TGTGCCAGCAGCGGGACTAGCGGAGTCTCCTACAATGAGCAGTTCTTC CASSGTSGVSYNEQFF
NA TRBJ2-7 TRBV9 NA TGTGCCAGCAGCGCCACAGACTATGGGGAGCAGTACTTC CASSATDYGEQYF